Shown below are 16 T cell receptor beta chains from a single sample sequenced in a study of blood T cell repertoires in COVID-19. This table comes from immunoSEQ multiplex PCR, and its TCRdb copy is limited to in-frame clones, with some not included. The repertoire holds about 140,000 clones, with roughly 80% as singletons. The sequenced material came from peripheral blood. The receptor source for this set is an elderly woman with acute or convalescent COVID-19.

This chain connects TRBV5-4 to TRBJ2-1; the D gene is possibly TRBD2 (6 bases). V lost 4 bases to trimming and J lost 11 bases, with 16 bases between them. The CDR3 is 13 amino acids. CDR1 is SGHNT and CDR2 is YYREEE in the germline V gene (reference sequence). The CDR3 nucleotides read TGTGCCAGCAGCCCCGGGACTTCACGAAAGCAGTTCTTC. Its translation: CASSPGTSRKQFF. Looking up the rest from reference TRBV5-4 and TRBJ2-1 gives the full variable domain: ETGVTQSPTHLIKTRGQQVTLRCSSQSGHNTVSWYQQALGQGPQFIFQYYREEENGRGNFPPRFSGLQFPNYSSELNVNALELDDSALYLCASSPGTSRKQFFGPGTRLTVL.

V is TRBV7-6 and J is TRBJ2-7; TRBD2 aligns across 10 bases. CDR1 SGHVS and CDR2 FNYEAQ come from the germline V gene. The CDR3 is 16 amino acids. V lost 1 base, J lost 5 bases, and 8 bases stayed unmatched. The CDR3 DNA follows: TGTGCCAGCAGCTTAGACCCTAGCGGGAGCGTAAACGAGCAGTACTTC. Translated: CASSLDPSGSVNEQYF.

The chain combines TRBV28 with TRBJ2-1; the match to TRBD2 covers 9 bases. V dropped 7 bases and J dropped 4; count of bases not matched to a gene: 2. The germline CDR1 and CDR2 sequences are MDHEN and SYDVKM. This CDR3 spans 13 amino acids. In DNA form, the CDR3 reads TGTGCCAGCACTAGCGGGGAGTACAATGAGCAGTTCTTC. Amino acid sequence: CASTSGEYNEQFF.

The chain has TRBV14 and TRBJ2-5; D not certain. CDR3 length: 15 residues. In germline, CDR1 is SGHDN, CDR2 FVKESK. V dropped 4 bases and J dropped 5 bases, with 17 bases sitting between them. The CDR3 DNA reads as TGTGCCAGCAGCCCTCGTACACTAAGCGAGGAGACCCAGTACTTC. Translated: CASSPRTLSEETQYF.

The chain joins TRBV4-2 to TRBJ1-1, with D perhaps TRBD1 (6 bases). In germline, CDR1 is LGHNA, CDR2 YNFKEQ. The CDR3 covers 15 residues. Between the trimmed V and J ends, which lost 5 bases and 4 bases, there was a span of 17 bases. The CDR3 reads CASSVGGMGATEAFF. The DNA for the CDR3 is TGTGCCAGCAGCGTTGGGGGAATGGGGGCCACTGAAGCTTTCTTT.

The chain has TRBV7-9 and TRBJ1-2; 9 nucleotides line up with TRBD1. The length of the CDR3 is 15 residues. Per germline, CDR1 SEHNR and CDR2 FQNEAQ (reference sequence). Unmatched junction bases numbered 9, after V lost 2 bases and J lost 8 bases. The CDR3 is CASSLLGTGSEGYTF. The CDR3 bases are TGTGCCAGCAGCTTATTGGGGACAGGGTCTGAGGGCTACACCTTC.

This sequence joins TRBV30 and TRBJ1-2; D perhaps matches TRBD1 (6 bases). The CDR3 runs to 15 residues. The germline gives CDR1 GTSNPN, CDR2 SVGIG (reference sequence). V was clipped by 2 bases and J by 4 bases, with 17 bases between them. CDR3 nucleotides: TGTGCCTGGAGTACCACATTTACAGGGCCCTATGGCTACACCTTC. It encodes CAWSTTFTGPYGYTF.

The CDR3 sequence: CASRQGGQPQHF. The CDR3 DNA follows: TGTGCCAGCAGGCAGGGTGGCCAGCCCCAGCATTTT. The chain uses TRBV6-5 and TRBJ1-5; the D gene is possibly TRBD1 (5 bases). Trimming pared 6 bases from V and 7 bases from J, leaving 10 bases between. There are 12 residues in the CDR3. CDR1 and CDR2 from the germline V gene are MNHEY and SVGAGI.

The sample holds a few counts of this clone. The chain joins TRBV7-2 to TRBJ1-1, with TRBD1 matching 7 bases. V trimming: 5 bases; J trimming: 1 base; junction bases outside the gene matches: 7. This CDR3 region has 15 residues. The germline CDR1 and CDR2 sequences are SGHTA and FQGNSA. CDR3 sequence: CASSPLGTANTEAFF. In DNA, the CDR3 is TGTGCCAGCAGCCCCCTCGGGACAGCGAACACTGAAGCTTTCTTT.

The J gene is TRBJ1-2, the V gene TRBV4-1, with 10 bases that match TRBD1. The germline V gene encodes CDR1 MGHRA and CDR2 YSYEKL. The CDR3 consists of 17 residues. Trimming at V came to 5 bases and at J to 7 bases, leaving 16 bases not matched to a gene. As DNA, the CDR3 is TGCGCCAGCAGCTCCGAGGGACGGGACAGGGGTTCAGTTGGCTACACCTTC. Translating it yields CASSSEGRDRGSVGYTF.

The chain recombines TRBV7-2 with TRBJ2-7, with 10 bases that match TRBD2. Germline lookup yields CDR1 SGHTA and CDR2 FQGNSA. The CDR3 has 15 residues. The V gene end was trimmed by 3 bases and the J gene end by 5 bases; junction bases not matched to a gene: 7. The CDR3, as DNA: TGTGCCAGCAGCTTTACTAGCGGGATGAGACACGAGCAGTACTTC. It yields the protein CASSFTSGMRHEQYF.

The V call is TRBV7-3, the J call TRBJ2-3, with D possibly matching TRBD2 (6 bases). Germline V gene sequence: CDR1 SGHTA, CDR2 FQGTGA. The CDR3 length is 14 residues. Between the trimmed V and J ends, which lost 5 bases and 0 bases, there was a span of 9 bases. This CDR3 is CASSLRGSTDTQYF. The CDR3 DNA is TGTGCCAGCAGCCTTCGGGGGAGCACAGATACGCAGTATTTT.

V is TRBV9 and J is TRBJ2-5; 10 positions agree with TRBD2. Germline lookup yields CDR1 SGDLS and CDR2 YYNGEE. The V and J ends lost 0 bases and 2 bases, in that order; junction bases with no gene match: 7. The CDR3 is 17 amino acids. In nucleotides, the CDR3 is TGTGCCAGCAGCGTAGGGTCTAGCGGGGGACGACAAGAGACCCAGTACTTC. Amino acid sequence: CASSVGSSGGRQETQYF.

The CDR3 bases are TGCGCCAGCAGCAATCCGGGGAGCAGGGGGCTAGAGACCCAGTACTTC. It yields the protein CASSNPGSRGLETQYF. The chain is built from TRBV4-1 and TRBJ2-5, with TRBD1 identical over 8 bases. Germline CDR1 is MGHRA and CDR2 is YSYEKL. V dropped 5 bases and J dropped 4; count of bases not matched to a gene: 12. The CDR3 spans 16 residues.

This clone was seen a handful of times. This chain uses TRBV4-1 with TRBJ1-4; weak D call: TRBD1 (5 bases). Germline CDR1 MGHRA, CDR2 YSYEKL. The ends were cut back, 4 bases at V and 8 bases at J, with 17 bases in the middle. CDR3 length equals 15 residues. CDR3 sequence reads: CASSPQVGRDEKLFF. In nucleotides, the CDR3 is TGCGCCAGCAGCCCACAGGTAGGGAGGGACGAAAAACTGTTTTTT.

The chain uses TRBV19 and TRBJ1-5, with no clear D. This CDR3 is 13 amino acids long. Trimming cost V 3 bases and J 5 bases, with 8 bases left between them. Germline V lookup: CDR1 LNHDA, CDR2 SQIVND (reference sequence). The CDR3 spells CASSIGGHQPQHF. The CDR3 region has the DNA TGTGCCAGTAGTATCGGAGGGCATCAGCCCCAGCATTTT.